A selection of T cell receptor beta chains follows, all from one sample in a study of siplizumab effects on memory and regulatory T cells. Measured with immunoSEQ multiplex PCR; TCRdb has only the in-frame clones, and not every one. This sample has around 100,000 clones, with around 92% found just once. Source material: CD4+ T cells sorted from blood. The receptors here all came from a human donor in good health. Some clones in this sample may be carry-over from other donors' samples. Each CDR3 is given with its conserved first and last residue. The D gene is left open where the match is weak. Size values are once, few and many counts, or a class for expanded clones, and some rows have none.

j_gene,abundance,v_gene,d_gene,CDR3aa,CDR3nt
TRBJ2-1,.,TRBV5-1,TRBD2,CASSLAEASGSSYNEQFF,TGCGCCAGCAGCTTGGCCGAGGCTAGCGGAAGCTCCTACAATGAGCAGTTCTTC
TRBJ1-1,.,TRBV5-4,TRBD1,CASSRGQGETEAFF,TGTGCCAGCAGCCGGGGACAGGGTGAAACTGAAGCTTTCTTT
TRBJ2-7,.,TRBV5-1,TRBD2,CASSLTSGYPSEQYF,TGCGCCAGCAGCCTCACTAGCGGGTACCCCTCCGAGCAGTACTTC
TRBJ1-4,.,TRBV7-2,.,CASSSNGRTATNEKLFF,TGTGCCAGCAGCTCCAACGGTCGGACAGCAACTAATGAAAAACTGTTTTTT
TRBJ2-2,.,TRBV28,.,CASSTPRELFF,TGTGCCAGCAGTACCCCTAGAGAGCTGTTTTTT
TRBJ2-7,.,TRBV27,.,CASSLTPYYEQYF,TGTGCCAGCAGTCTCACACCGTACTACGAGCAGTACTTC
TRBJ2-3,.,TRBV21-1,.,CASSKEGPRTDTQYF,TGTGCCAGCAGCAAGGAAGGACCCCGCACAGATACGCAGTATTTT
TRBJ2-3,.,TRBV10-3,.,CASSRGSADTQYF,TGTGCCTCTAGCAGGGGATCGGCAGATACGCAGTATTTT
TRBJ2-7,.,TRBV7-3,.,CASSLGPQNYEQYF,TGTGCCAGCAGCTTAGGGCCCCAAAACTACGAGCAGTACTTC
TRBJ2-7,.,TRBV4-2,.,CASSQIGRDEQYF,TGTGCCAGCAGCCAGATCGGACGGGACGAGCAGTACTTC
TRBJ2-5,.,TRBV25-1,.,CASSATGTQETQYF,TGTGCCAGCAGTGCGACCGGGACTCAAGAGACCCAGTACTTC
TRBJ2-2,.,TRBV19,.,CASSENRVTGELFF,TGTGCCAGTAGTGAAAACAGGGTCACCGGGGAGCTGTTTTTT
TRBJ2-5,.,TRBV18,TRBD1,CASSPGQGPQETQYF,TGTGCCAGCTCACCGGGACAGGGTCCTCAAGAGACCCAGTACTTC
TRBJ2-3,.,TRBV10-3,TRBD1,CAISESGTGGQALSTQYF,TGTGCCATCAGTGAGTCAGGGACAGGGGGTCAGGCTTTGAGTACGCAGTATTTT
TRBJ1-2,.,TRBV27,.,CASSFSPGRATSSGYTF,TGTGCCAGCAGTTTCTCGCCGGGACGGGCTACTTCTAGTGGCTACACCTTC
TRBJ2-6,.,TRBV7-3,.,CASSLTGGGNVLTF,TGTGCCAGCAGCTTAACGGGGGGAGGCAACGTCCTGACTTTC
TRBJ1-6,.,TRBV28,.,CASSPPPGHYNSPLHF,TGTGCCAGCAGTCCGCCCCCGGGACACTATAATTCACCCCTCCACTTT
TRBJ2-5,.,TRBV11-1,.,CASSSGRGEETQYF,TGTGCCAGCAGCTCCGGCCGCGGGGAAGAGACCCAGTACTTC
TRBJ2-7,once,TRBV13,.,CASSLWSLRTYEQYF,TGTGCCAGCAGCTTATGGTCTCTACGGACCTACGAGCAGTACTTC
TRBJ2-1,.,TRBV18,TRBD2,CASSPTSGSLRYEQFF,TGTGCCAGCTCACCAACTAGCGGGTCCCTCCGGTACGAGCAGTTCTTC
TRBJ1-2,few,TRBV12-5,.,CASGLVATVYGYTF,TGTGCTAGTGGTTTGGTCGCTACAGTCTATGGCTACACCTTC
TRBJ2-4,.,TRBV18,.,CASSPSAAEAKNIQYF,TGTGCCAGCTCACCTTCAGCGGCTGAAGCCAAAAACATTCAGTACTTC
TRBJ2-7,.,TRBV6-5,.,CASSNLQDPLSYEQYF,TGTGCCAGCAGTAACTTACAAGACCCCCTCTCCTACGAGCAGTACTTC
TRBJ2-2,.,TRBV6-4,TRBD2,CASRQTSGRGNTGELFF,TGTGCCAGCAGACAGACTAGCGGGAGGGGAAACACCGGGGAGCTGTTTTTT
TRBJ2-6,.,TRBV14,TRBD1,CASSKGQENSGANVLTF,TGTGCCAGCAGCAAAGGACAGGAGAACTCTGGGGCCAACGTCCTGACTTTC
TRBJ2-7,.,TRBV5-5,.,CASSFLDGRLDEQYF,TGTGCCAGCAGCTTCCTGGACGGGCGTTTGGACGAGCAGTACTTC
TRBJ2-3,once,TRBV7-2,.,CASSLGGSQDTQYF,TGTGCCAGCAGCTTAGGGGGTTCGCAGGATACGCAGTATTTT
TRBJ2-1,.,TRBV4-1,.,CASSQGRVGEQFF,TGCGCCAGCAGCCAAGGCAGGGTAGGTGAGCAGTTCTTC
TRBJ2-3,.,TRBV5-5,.,CASSLREFTDTQYF,TGTGCCAGCAGCTTACGGGAGTTCACAGATACGCAGTATTTT
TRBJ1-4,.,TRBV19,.,CASRAAGNEKLFF,TGTGCCAGTAGAGCAGCCGGTAATGAAAAACTGTTTTTT
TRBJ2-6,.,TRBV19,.,CASGYADSGANVLTF,TGTGCCAGTGGTTACGCCGACTCTGGGGCCAACGTCCTGACTTTC
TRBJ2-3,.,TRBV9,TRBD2,CASSVGGLAGAGDTQYF,TGTGCCAGCAGCGTAGGGGGACTAGCGGGAGCTGGAGATACGCAGTATTTT
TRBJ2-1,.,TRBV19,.,CASSILLPGNNEQFF,TGTGCCAGTAGTATTTTGCTCCCCGGAAACAATGAGCAGTTCTTC
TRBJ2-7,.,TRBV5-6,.,CASSLVPAWEQYF,TGTGCCAGCAGCTTGGTCCCGGCGTGGGAGCAGTACTTC
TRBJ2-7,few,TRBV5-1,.,CASNLGRSVRGYEQYF,TGCGCCAGCAATCTGGGGCGCTCGGTCCGGGGTTACGAGCAGTACTTC
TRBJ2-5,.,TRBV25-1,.,CASSDVRGGKTQYF,TGTGCCAGCAGCGATGTGAGGGGCGGAAAGACCCAGTACTTC
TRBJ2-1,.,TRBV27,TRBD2,CASSSQRERGNEQFF,TGTGCCAGCAGTTCCCAGCGGGAGAGAGGGAATGAGCAGTTCTTC
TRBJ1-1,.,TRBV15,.,CATSRAAELSEAFF,TGTGCCACCAGCAGAGCTGCAGAATTATCTGAAGCTTTCTTT
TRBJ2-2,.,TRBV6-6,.,CASSFRGGGGELFF,TGTGCCAGCAGTTTCCGGGGAGGGGGCGGGGAGCTGTTTTTT
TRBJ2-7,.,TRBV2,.,CASSETTLGRRLYEEQYF,TGTGCCAGCAGTGAAACGACCCTTGGGAGGCGACTGTATGAGGAGCAGTACTTC
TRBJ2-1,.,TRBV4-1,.,CASSQPGGGNYEQFF,TGCGCCAGCAGCCAACCGGGAGGGGGCAACTATGAGCAGTTCTTC
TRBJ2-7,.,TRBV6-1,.,CASSRGYEQYF,TGTGCCAGCAGTAGGGGCTACGAGCAGTACTTC